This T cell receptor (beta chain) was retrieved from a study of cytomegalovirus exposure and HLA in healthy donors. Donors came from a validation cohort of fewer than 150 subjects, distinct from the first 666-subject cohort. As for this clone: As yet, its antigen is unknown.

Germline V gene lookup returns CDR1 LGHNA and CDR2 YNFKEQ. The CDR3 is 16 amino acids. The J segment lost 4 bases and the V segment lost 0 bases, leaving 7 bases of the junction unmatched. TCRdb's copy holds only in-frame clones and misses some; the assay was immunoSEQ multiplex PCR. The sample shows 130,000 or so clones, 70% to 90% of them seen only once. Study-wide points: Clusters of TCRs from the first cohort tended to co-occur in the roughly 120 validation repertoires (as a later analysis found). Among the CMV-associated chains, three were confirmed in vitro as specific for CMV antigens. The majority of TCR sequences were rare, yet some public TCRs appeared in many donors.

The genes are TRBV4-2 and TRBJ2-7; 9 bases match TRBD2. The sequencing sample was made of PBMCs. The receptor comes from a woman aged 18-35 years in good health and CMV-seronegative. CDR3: CASSQEAAGGPYEQYF. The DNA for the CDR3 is TGTGCCAGCAGCCAAGAAGCGGCGGGAGGGCCATACGAGCAGTACTTC.